The subject of this entry is one TCR beta chain. No antigen is known for it. This sample was taken from a study of CD4 T cells in relation to SARS-CoV-2 and coronaviruses. Sequencing used immunoSEQ multiplex PCR; TCRdb keeps in-frame clones, though not all of them. The table shows about 20,000 clones, with about two thirds occurring only once. The unexposed donors gave CD4+ T cells in about 2010-2019, prior to COVID-19. After ten to eleven days of culture, CD4+ T cells were isolated. Half the medium was replaced with IL-2 medium on days 3 and 7. The sequenced sample was CD4+ T cells from PBMCs, cultured in vitro. The receptor's source is a human donor in good health.

The CDR3 DNA reads as TGTGCCAGCAGCTTGGATGGGTTCTCTGGAAACACCATATATTTT. It codes for CASSLDGFSGNTIYF. V and J are TRBV5-5 and TRBJ1-3; D unclear. CDR1 SGHKS and CDR2 YYEKEE come from the germline V gene (reference sequence). The CDR3 contains 15 residues. Trimming removed 0 bases from V and 0 bases from J, with 7 bases in between.